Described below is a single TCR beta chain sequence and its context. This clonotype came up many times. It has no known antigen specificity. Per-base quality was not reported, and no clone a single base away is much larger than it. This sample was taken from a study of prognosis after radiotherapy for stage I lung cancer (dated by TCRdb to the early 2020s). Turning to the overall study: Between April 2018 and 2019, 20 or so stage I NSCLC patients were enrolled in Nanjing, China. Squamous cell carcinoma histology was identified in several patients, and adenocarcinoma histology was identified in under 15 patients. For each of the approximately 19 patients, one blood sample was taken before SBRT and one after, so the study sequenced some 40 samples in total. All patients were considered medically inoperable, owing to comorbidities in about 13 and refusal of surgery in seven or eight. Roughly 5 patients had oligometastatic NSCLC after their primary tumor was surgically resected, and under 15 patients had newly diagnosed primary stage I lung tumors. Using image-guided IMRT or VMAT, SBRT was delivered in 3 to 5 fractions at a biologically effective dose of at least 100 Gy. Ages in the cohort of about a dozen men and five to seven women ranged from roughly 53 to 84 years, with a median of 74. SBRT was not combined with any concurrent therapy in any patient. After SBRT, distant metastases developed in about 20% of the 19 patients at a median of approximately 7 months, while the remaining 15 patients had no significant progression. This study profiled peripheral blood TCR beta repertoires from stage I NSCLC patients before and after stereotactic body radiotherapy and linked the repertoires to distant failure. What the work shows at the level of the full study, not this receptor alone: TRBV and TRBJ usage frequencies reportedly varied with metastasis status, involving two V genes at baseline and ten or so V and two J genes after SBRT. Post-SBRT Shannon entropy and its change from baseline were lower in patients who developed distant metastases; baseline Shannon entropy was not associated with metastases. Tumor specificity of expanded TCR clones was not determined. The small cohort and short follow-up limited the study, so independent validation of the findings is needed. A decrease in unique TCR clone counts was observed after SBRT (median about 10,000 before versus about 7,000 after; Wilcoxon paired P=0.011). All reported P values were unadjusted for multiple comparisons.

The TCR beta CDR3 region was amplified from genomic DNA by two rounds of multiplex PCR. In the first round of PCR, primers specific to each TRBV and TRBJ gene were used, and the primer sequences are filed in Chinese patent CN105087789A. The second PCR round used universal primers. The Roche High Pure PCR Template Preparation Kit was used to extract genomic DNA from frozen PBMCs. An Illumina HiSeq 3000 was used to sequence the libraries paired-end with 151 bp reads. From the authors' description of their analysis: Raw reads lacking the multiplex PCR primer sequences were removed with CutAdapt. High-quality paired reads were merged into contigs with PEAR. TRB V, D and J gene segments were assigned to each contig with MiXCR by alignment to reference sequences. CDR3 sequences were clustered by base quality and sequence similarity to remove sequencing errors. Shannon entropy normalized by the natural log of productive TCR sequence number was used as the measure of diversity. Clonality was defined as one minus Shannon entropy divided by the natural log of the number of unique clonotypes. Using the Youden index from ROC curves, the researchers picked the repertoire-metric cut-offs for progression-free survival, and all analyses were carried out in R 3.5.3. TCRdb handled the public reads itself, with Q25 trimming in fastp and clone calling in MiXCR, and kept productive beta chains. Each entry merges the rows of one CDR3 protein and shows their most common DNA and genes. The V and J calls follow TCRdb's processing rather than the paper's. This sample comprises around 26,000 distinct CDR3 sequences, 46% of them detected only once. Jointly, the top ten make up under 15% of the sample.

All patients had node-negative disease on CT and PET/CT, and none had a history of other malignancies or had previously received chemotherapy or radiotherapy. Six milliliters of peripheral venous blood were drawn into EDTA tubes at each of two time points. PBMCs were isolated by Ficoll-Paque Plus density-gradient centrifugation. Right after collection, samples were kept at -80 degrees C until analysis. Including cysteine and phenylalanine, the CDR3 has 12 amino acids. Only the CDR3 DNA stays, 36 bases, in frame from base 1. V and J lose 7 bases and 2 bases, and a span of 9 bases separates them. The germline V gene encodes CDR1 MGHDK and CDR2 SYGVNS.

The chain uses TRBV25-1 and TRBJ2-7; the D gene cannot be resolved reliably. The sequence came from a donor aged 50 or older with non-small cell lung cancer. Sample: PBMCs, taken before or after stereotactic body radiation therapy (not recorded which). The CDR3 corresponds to CASTKDTYEQYF. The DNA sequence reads TGTGCCAGCACCAAAGATACCTACGAGCAGTACTTC.